This is a list of T cell receptor beta chains from one sample in a study of T-cell memory formation after mild COVID-19. TCRdb fed the 5' RACE reads into MiXCR, producing one record per CDR3 protein. The sample records hundreds of thousands of distinct CDR3 sequences, 15% to 20% being singletons. The sample comprised PBMCs or a T cell subset sorted from them (not recorded which). The source is a man aged 18 to 35 who had mild COVID-19 (a few samples of this study predate the infection). Cell type and time point are not known. Both conserved end residues are part of each CDR3. Fields, in order: CDR3 DNA, CDR3 protein, V gene, CDR3 length, D gene, clone size, J gene. A D gene is named only where the DNA matches it firmly. Only part of the rows carry a size: once, few, many, or a class if the clone is expanded.

CDR3nt: TGTGCCAGCAGTGAATTATATGCAGGGGACACTGAAGCTTTCTTT
CDR3aa: CASSELYAGDTEAFF
v_gene: TRBV6-1
len: 15
d_gene: -
abundance: -
j_gene: TRBJ1-1

CDR3nt: TGCGCCAGCAGCCAGACTCCCGACAGGTCTGGCTACACCTTC
CDR3aa: CASSQTPDRSGYTF
v_gene: TRBV4-3
len: 14
d_gene: -
abundance: -
j_gene: TRBJ1-2

CDR3nt: TGTGCCAGCAGTTTAGGGACTAGGTCCGGGGAGCAGTTCTTC
CDR3aa: CASSLGTRSGEQFF
v_gene: TRBV28
len: 14
d_gene: TRBD2
abundance: -
j_gene: TRBJ2-1

CDR3nt: TGTGCCAGCAGTGCGACAGGTGGGGCCTACAATGAGCAGTTCTTC
CDR3aa: CASSATGGAYNEQFF
v_gene: TRBV2
len: 15
d_gene: -
abundance: few
j_gene: TRBJ2-1

CDR3nt: TGCAGTGCTAGTGAGCTAGCAGAAAAACGGGGTGAGCAGTTCTTC
CDR3aa: CSASELAEKRGEQFF
v_gene: TRBV20-1
len: 15
d_gene: -
abundance: few
j_gene: TRBJ2-1

CDR3nt: TGCGCCAGCAGCTCGGTCCCCGGGGAGCTGTTTTTT
CDR3aa: CASSSVPGELFF
v_gene: TRBV5-1
len: 12
d_gene: -
abundance: -
j_gene: TRBJ2-2

CDR3nt: TGTGCCAGTAGTATTCCCGGTCGGAACACCGGGGAGCTGTTTTTT
CDR3aa: CASSIPGRNTGELFF
v_gene: TRBV19
len: 15
d_gene: -
abundance: -
j_gene: TRBJ2-2

CDR3nt: TGTGCCAGCAGGGGACTAACGCCCGCCGGGACATCTTATTCACCCCTCCACTTT
CDR3aa: CASRGLTPAGTSYSPLHF
v_gene: TRBV7-9
len: 18
d_gene: -
abundance: -
j_gene: TRBJ1-6

CDR3nt: TGTGCCAGCAGCCACACAACAGGTGACTCTGGAAACACCATATATTTT
CDR3aa: CASSHTTGDSGNTIYF
v_gene: TRBV7-9
len: 16
d_gene: -
abundance: few
j_gene: TRBJ1-3

CDR3nt: TGCGCCAGCAGCCGGTCCGGGACAGTCCAAGAGACCCAGTACTTC
CDR3aa: CASSRSGTVQETQYF
v_gene: TRBV4-3
len: 15
d_gene: TRBD1
abundance: -
j_gene: TRBJ2-5

CDR3nt: TGTGCCAGCAGCCTGGGGCTAGTGGAGACCCAGTACTTC
CDR3aa: CASSLGLVETQYF
v_gene: TRBV11-2
len: 13
d_gene: -
abundance: many
j_gene: TRBJ2-5